The 4 T cell receptor beta chains presented below share a single source sample, sequenced in a study of cytomegalovirus exposure and HLA in healthy donors. The PCR had 60 Vbeta and 13 Jbeta primers. Assay used: immunoSEQ multiplex PCR; TCRdb lists only in-frame clones, some missing. The table has about 120,000 clones, around three quarters seen once. Sequencing was done on a sample of PBMCs. Source of these receptors: a man between 18 and 35 years old in good health and CMV-seropositive.

The DNA for the CDR3 is TGTGCCAGCAGTACAGGGGGAGGTAGCTATGGCTACACCTTC. This sequence encodes CASSTGGGSYGYTF. The chain couples TRBV14 to TRBJ1-2, with 8 bases identical to TRBD1. This CDR3 is built from 14 residues. Trimming took 6 bases from V and 4 from J; bases not matched to a gene: 7. The germline V gene encodes CDR1 SGHDN and CDR2 FVKESK.

This clone was observed a few times. The rearrangement uses TRBV28 and TRBJ2-7; possibly TRBD1 for D (6 bases). There are 15 residues in the CDR3. V gave up 3 bases and J gave up 3 bases, with 15 bases separating them. Germline V lookup: CDR1 MDHEN, CDR2 SYDVKM. The CDR3 here is CASSLLSGENYEQYF. CDR3 DNA: TGTGCCAGCAGTTTGTTGTCAGGGGAAAACTACGAGCAGTACTTC.

Only one count was recorded for this clone. The rearrangement links TRBV6-5 to TRBJ2-5, with a possible D match to TRBD1 (5 bases). The J call may be faulty, since TRBJ2-7 better matches the DNA end. The CDR3 loop spans 13 amino acids. The germline CDR1 and CDR2 sequences are MNHEY and SVGAGI. The CDR3, as DNA: TGTGCCAGCAGTTACAGCGACAGCTACGAGCAGTACTTC. Translation gives CASSYSDSYEQYF.

The chain employs TRBV5-1 and TRBJ1-5; perhaps TRBD1 as D (6 bases). There are 16 residues in the CDR3. V lost 4 bases and J 4 bases, leaving 18 bases between the germline ends. Germline V CDR1 and CDR2: SGHRS, YFSETQ. In DNA form, the CDR3 reads TGCGCCAGCAGCGAAGGCGGGGGCGCGGGGAATCAGCCCCAGCATTTT. Translation: CASSEGGGAGNQPQHF.